The clone carrying this T cell receptor (beta chain) was observed once. CDR1 and CDR2 from the germline V gene are ENHRY and SYGVKD. The CDR3 has 16 amino acids. V shed 3 bases and J shed 0 bases, with 14 bases lying between them. The data belong to a study of blood T cell repertoires in COVID-19. Turning to the study itself: From the United States, Italy and Spain came samples of acute and convalescent COVID-19. PBMCs, B-cell-depleted T cells, or T cells provided the cDNA or gDNA that made up the material.

In the source study's methods: Amplified reference gene primers provided the basis for estimating nucleated cell counts. The method was immunoSEQ multiplex PCR; TCRdb's version includes in-frame clones alone and lacks a portion of them. V and J calls and clone size are as listed in that table; D and trimming were resolved from the DNA. This table holds around 20,000 clones, about 89% found once. Sequencing was performed on peripheral blood. The receptor's source is a human donor with active COVID-19. The donor label of this sample is uncertain. The chain links TRBV10-3 to TRBJ1-1; possibly TRBD1 for D (5 bases). The CDR3 nucleotides are TGTGCCATCAGTGATACACAACAGGTCATGAACACTGAAGCTTTCTTT. Encoded protein: CAISDTQQVMNTEAFF.